This TCR beta chain was captured by sequencing in a study of T-cell reconstitution after alpha-beta-depleted transplantation in children. Germline CDR1 is MNHEY and CDR2 is SMNVEV (reference sequence). This CDR3 contains 15 residues. The trim removed 7 bases at V and 4 bases at J, leaving 11 bases unmatched. TCRbeta library preparation incorporated unique molecular identifiers. TCRdb reprocessed the PCR reads with MiXCR, giving one entry per CDR3 protein. The sample has a few hundred thousand distinct CDR3 sequences; about 20% are singletons. This chain links TRBV27 with TRBJ2-3, with TRBD2 matching 7 bases. This receptor was taken from a human donor who donated a stem cell graft to a child with acute myeloid leukemia. The sequencing here drew on PBMCs from the stem cell graft donor, taken from the stem cell graft. The chain's CDR3 is CASNSRTGGADTQYF. Here the CDR3 DNA reads TGTGCCAGCAACTCTCGAACGGGAGGAGCAGATACGCAGTATTTT.